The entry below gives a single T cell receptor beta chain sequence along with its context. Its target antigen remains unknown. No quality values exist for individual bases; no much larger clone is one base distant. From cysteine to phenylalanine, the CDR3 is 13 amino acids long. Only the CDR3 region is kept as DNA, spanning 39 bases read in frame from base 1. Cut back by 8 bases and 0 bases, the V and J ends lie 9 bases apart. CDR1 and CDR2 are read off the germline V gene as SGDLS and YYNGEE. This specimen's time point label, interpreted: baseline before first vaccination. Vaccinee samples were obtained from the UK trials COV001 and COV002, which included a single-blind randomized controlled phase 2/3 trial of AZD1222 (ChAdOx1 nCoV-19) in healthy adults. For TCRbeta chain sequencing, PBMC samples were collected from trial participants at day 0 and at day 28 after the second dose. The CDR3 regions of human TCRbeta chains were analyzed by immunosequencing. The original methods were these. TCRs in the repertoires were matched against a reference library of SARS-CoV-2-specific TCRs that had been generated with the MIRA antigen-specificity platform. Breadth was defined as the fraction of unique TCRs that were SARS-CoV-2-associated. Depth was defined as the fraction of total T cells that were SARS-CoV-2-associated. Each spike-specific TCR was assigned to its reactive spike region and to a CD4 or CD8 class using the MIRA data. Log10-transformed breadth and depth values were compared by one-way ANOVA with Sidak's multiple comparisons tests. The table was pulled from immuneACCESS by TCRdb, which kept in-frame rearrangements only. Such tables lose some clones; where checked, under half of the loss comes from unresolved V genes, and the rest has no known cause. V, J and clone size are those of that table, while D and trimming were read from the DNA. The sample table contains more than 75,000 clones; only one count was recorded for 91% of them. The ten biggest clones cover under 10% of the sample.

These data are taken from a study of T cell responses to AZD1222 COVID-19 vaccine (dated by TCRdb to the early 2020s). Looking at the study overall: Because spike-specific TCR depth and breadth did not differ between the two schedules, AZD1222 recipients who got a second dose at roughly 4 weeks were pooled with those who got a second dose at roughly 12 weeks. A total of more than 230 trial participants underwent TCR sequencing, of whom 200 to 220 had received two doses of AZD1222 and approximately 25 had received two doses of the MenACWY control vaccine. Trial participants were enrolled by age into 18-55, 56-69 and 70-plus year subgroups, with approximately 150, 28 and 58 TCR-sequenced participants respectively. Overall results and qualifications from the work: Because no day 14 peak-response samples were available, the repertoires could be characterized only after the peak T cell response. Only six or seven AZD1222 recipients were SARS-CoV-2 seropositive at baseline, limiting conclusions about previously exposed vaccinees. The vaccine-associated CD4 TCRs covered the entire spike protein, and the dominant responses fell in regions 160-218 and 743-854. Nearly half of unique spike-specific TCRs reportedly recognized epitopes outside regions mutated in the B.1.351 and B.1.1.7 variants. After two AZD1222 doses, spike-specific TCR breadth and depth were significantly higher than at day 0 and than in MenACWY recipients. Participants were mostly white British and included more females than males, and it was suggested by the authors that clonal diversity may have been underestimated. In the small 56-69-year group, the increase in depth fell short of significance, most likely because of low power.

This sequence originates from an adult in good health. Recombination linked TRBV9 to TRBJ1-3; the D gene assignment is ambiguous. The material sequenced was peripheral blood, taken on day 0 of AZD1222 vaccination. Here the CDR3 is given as CASTGSSGNTIYF. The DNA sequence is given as TGTGCCAGTACCGGGAGCTCTGGAAACACCATATATTTT.